The present TCR beta chain was sequenced within a study of PD-1 blockade in classical Hodgkin lymphoma. Brentuximab vedotin exposure varied among the patients, all of whom had relapsed after autologous stem cell transplantation. Using immunoSEQ multiplex PCR, the repertoire was profiled, and TCRdb retains in-frame clones only, with some absent. The table includes roughly 41,000 clones, roughly 80% detected once. This clone came up many times. This CDR3 contains 13 residues. Per germline, CDR1 KGHSH and CDR2 LQKENI. Trimming took off 3 bases at V and 2 bases at J, with 8 bases between the two ends. The V and J genes are TRBV18 and TRBJ2-7, with a weak D call TRBD1 (6 bases). Here the sequenced sample was peripheral blood mononuclear cells (PBMCs), taken at baseline. The TCR originated in a human donor with classical Hodgkin lymphoma. The CDR3 DNA reads as TGTGCCAGCTCACCTCGGACAGCCTACGAGCAGTACTTC. Translated: CASSPRTAYEQYF.